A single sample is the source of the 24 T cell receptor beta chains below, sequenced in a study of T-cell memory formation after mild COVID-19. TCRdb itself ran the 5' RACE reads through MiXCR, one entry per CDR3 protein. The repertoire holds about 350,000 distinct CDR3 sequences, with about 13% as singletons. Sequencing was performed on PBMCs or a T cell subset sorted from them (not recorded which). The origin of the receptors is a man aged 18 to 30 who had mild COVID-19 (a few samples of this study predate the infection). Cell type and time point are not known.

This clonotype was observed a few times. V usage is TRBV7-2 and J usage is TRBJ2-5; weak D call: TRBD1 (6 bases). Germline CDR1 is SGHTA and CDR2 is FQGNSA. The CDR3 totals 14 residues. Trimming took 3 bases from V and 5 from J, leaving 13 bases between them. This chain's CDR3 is CASSFGGVAETQYF. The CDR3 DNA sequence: TGTGCCAGCAGCTTTGGGGGCGTGGCGGAGACCCAGTACTTC.

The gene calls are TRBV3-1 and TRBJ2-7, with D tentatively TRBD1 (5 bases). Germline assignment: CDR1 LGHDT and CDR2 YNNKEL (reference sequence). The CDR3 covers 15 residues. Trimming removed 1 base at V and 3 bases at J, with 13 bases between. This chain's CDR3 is CASSQVPQGSYEQYV. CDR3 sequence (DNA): TGTGCCAGCAGCCAAGTTCCCCAGGGAAGCTACGAGCAGTACGTC.

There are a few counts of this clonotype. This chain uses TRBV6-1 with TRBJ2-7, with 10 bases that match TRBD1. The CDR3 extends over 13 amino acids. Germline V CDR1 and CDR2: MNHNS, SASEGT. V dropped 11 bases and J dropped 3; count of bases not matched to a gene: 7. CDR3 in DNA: TGTGCCGCCCAACGGACAGGGGGCTACGAGCAGTACGTC. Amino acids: CAAQRTGGYEQYV.

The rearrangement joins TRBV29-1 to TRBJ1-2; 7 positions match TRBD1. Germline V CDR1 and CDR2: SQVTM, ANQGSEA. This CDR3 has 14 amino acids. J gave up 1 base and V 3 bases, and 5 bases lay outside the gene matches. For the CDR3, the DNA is TGCAGCGTTGACTGGCAGGGGGTTAACTATGGCTACACCTTC. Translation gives CSVDWQGVNYGYTF. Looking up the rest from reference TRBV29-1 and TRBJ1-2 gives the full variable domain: SAVISQKPSRDICQRGTSLTIQCQVDSQVTMMFWYRQQPGQSLTLIATANQGSEATYESGFVIDKFPISRPNLTFSTLTVSNMSPEDSSIYLCSVDWQGVNYGYTFGSGTRLTVV.

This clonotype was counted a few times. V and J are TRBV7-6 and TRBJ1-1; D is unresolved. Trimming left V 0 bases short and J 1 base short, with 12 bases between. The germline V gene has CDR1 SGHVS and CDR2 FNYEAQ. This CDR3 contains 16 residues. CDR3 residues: CASSLASAVGNTEAFF. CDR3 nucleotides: TGTGCCAGCAGCTTAGCATCTGCGGTCGGGAACACTGAAGCTTTCTTT. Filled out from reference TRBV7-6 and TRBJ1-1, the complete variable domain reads GAGVSQSPRYKVTKRGQDVALRCDPISGHVSLYWYRQALGQGPEFLTYFNYEAQQDKSGLPNDRFSAERPEGSISTLTIQRTEQRDSAMYRCASSLASAVGNTEAFFGQGTRLTVV.

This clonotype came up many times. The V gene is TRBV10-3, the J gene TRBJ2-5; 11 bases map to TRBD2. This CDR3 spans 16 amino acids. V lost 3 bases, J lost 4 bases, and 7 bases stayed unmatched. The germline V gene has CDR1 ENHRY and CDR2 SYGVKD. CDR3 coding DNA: TGTGCCATCAGTGACCCGACTAGCGGGGACTCAGAGACCCAGTACTTC. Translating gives CAISDPTSGDSETQYF.

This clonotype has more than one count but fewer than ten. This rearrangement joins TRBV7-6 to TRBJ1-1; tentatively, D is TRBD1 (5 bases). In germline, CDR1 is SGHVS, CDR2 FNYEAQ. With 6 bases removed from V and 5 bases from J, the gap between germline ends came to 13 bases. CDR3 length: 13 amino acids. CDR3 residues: CASRTGGSTEAFF. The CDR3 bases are TGTGCCAGCAGAACCGGGGGGTCGACTGAAGCTTTCTTT.

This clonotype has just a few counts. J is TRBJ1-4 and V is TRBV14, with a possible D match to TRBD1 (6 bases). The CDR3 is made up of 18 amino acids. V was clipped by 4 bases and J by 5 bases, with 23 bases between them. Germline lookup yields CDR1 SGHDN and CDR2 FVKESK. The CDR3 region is CASSPLPLGTFTNEKLFF. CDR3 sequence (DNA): TGTGCCAGCAGCCCCCTGCCTCTGGGGACATTTACAAATGAAAAACTGTTTTTT.

The CDR3 reads CASSVDTGLPKNIQYF. Here the CDR3 DNA reads TGTGCCAGCAGCGTAGATACAGGGCTCCCCAAAAACATTCAGTACTTC. The chain links TRBV9 to TRBJ2-4; tentatively, D is TRBD1 (6 bases). Germline loops: CDR1 SGDLS, CDR2 YYNGEE. Between the trimmed V and J ends, which lost 0 bases and 2 bases, there was a span of 12 bases. This CDR3 comprises 16 residues. The entire variable domain, with the rest obtained from reference TRBV9 and TRBJ2-4, is as follows: DSGVTQTPKHLITATGQRVTLRCSPRSGDLSVYWYQQSLDQGLQFLIQYYNGEERAKGNILERFSAQQFPDLHSELNLSSLELGDSALYFCASSVDTGLPKNIQYFGAGTRLSVL.

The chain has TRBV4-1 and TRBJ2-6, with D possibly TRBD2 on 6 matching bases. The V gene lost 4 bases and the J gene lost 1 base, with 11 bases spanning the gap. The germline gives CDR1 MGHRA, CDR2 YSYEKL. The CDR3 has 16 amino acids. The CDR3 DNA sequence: TGCGCCAGCAGCCGCAAGGAGGGTTCTGGGGCCAACGTCCTGACTTTC. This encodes CASSRKEGSGANVLTF.

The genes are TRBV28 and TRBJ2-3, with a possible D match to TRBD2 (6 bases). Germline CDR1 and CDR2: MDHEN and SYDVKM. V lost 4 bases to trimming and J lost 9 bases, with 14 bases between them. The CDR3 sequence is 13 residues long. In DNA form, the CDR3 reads TGTGCCAGCAGTTATGGCATCCGGGAGACGCAGTATTTT. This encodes CASSYGIRETQYF.

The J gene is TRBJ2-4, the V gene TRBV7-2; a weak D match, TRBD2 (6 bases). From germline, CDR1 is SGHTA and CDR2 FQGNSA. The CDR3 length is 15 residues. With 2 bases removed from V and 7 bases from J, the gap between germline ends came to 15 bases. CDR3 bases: TGTGCCAGCAGCTTAAGCGGGTTCTGGAGTAACATTCAGTACTTC. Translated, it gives CASSLSGFWSNIQYF.

CDR3: CASSAQGTGEQYV. Written as DNA, the CDR3 is TGTGCCAGCAGTGCTCAAGGGACAGGGGAGCAGTACGTC. This chain uses TRBV2 with TRBJ2-7; TRBD1 aligns across 9 bases. Unmatched junction bases numbered 5, after V lost 4 bases and J lost 7 bases. This CDR3 is built from 13 residues. Germline V gene data show CDR1 as SNHLY and CDR2 as FYNNEI.

The CDR3 DNA reads TGCAGTGCTAGGACCGAGAATCAGCCCCAGCATTTT. Its protein product is CSARTENQPQHF. V gene TRBV20-1 combines with J gene TRBJ1-5; unclear D gene. The CDR3 is made up of 12 amino acids. Trimming removed 3 bases at V and 4 bases at J, with 7 bases between. In germline, CDR1 is DFQATT, CDR2 SNEGSKA (reference sequence).

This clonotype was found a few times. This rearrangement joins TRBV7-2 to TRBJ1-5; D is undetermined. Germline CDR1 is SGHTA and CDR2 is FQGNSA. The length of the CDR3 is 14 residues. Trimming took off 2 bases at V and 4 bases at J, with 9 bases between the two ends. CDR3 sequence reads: CASSLNGVNQPQHF. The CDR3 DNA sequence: TGTGCCAGCAGCTTAAACGGGGTGAATCAGCCCCAGCATTTT.

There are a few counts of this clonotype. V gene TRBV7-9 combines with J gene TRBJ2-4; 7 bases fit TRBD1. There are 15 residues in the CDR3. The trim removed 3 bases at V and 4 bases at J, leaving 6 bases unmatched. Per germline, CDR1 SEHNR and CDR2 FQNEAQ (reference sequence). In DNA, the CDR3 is TGTGCCAGCAGCTTCGGGACAGTGGATAAAAACATTCAGTACTTC. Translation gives CASSFGTVDKNIQYF.

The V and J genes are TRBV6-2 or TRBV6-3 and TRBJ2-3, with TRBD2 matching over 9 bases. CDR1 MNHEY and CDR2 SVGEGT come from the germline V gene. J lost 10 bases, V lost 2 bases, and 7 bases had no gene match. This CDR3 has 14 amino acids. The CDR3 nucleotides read TGTGCCAGCAGTTACGGGACTAGCTTCGCGGCGCAGTATTTT. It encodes CASSYGTSFAAQYF.

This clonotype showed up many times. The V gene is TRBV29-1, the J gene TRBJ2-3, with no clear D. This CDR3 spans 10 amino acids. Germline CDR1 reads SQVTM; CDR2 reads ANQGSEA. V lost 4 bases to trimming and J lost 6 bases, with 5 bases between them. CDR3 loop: CSVGGDTQYF. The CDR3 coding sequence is TGCAGCGTTGGTGGGGATACGCAGTATTTT.

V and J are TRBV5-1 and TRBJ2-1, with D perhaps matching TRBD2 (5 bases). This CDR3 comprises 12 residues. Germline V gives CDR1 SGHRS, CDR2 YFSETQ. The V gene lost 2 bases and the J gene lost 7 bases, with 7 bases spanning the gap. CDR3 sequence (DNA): TGCGCCAGCAGCTTCCGAGGGAATGAGCAGTTCTTC. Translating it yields CASSFRGNEQFF.

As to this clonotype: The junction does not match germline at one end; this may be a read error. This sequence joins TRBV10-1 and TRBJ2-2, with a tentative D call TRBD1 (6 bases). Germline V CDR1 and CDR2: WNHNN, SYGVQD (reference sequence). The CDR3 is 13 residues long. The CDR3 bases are TGCGCCACCAGTCGACAGGTCACCGGGGAGCTGTTTTTT. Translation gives CATSRQVTGELFF.

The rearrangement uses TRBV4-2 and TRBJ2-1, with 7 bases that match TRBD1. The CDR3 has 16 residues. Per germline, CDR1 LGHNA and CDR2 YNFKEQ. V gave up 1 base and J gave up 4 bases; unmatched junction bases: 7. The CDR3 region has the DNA TGTGCCAGCAGCCAAGTTGAGACAGGGACATACAATGAGCAGTTCTTC. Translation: CASSQVETGTYNEQFF.

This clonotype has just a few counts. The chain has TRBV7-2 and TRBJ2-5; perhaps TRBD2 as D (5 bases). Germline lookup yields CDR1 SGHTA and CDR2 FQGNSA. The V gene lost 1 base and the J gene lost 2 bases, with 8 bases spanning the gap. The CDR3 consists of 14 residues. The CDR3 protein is CASSLVDWQETQYF. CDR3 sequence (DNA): TGTGCCAGCAGCTTAGTGGACTGGCAAGAGACCCAGTACTTC.

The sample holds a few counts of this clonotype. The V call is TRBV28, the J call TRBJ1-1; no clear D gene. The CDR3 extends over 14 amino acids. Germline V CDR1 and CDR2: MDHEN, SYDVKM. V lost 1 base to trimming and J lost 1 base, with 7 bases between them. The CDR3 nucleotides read TGTGCCAGCAGTTTATCCCATACGAACACTGAAGCTTTCTTT. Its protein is CASSLSHTNTEAFF.

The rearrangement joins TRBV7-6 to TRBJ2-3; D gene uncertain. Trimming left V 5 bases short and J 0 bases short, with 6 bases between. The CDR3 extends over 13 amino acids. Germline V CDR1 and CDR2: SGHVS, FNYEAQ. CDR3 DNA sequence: TGTGCCAGCAGCACAGTGAGCACAGATACGCAGTATTTT. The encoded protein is CASSTVSTDTQYF.